The 5 T cell receptor beta chains presented below share a single source sample, sequenced in a study of T cell repertoires in cytomegalovirus infection. TCRdb re-called the reads with MiXCR, one entry per CDR3 protein. The table shows some 300,000 distinct CDR3 sequences, with about 9.2% occurring only once. Input material: PBMCs. The receptor set was obtained from a human donor in good health (CMV status not recorded). Some clones in this sample may be carry-over from other donors' samples.

This clonotype was seen at least ten times. CDR3 nucleotides: TGTGCCAGCAGCCAATGGTTTCCCGGGACCGGGGAGCTGTTTTTT. Translating gives CASSQWFPGTGELFF. This chain connects TRBV14 to TRBJ2-2, with D uncertain. CDR1 is SGHDN and CDR2 is FVKESK in the germline V gene. The CDR3 totals 15 residues. V shed 2 bases and J shed 5 bases, with 12 bases lying between them.

V gene TRBV20-1 combines with J gene TRBJ2-2; a weak D match, TRBD2 (5 bases). Per the germline V gene, CDR1 is DFQATT and CDR2 is SNEGSKA (reference sequence). Trimming removed 2 bases from V and 7 bases from J, with 17 bases in between. The CDR3 covers 15 residues. The CDR3 is CSARCGLGAGGELFF. Here the CDR3 DNA reads TGCAGTGCTAGATGTGGACTGGGAGCTGGCGGGGAGCTGTTTTTT.

This clonotype was observed a handful of times. In DNA, the CDR3 is TGCAGTGCTAGGAGGACACGCACCGGGGAGCTGTTTTTT. This sequence encodes CSARRTRTGELFF. The V gene is TRBV20-1, the J gene TRBJ2-2; TRBD1 is a possible D gene (5 bases). CDR3 length: 13 amino acids. The V gene's germline CDR1 is DFQATT and CDR2 SNEGSKA (reference sequence). Trimming shortened V by 3 bases and J by 4 bases, and 9 bases separated the two germline ends.

This clonotype was found many times. J is TRBJ1-2 and V is TRBV20-1; 10 nucleotides agree with TRBD1. CDR1 is DFQATT, CDR2 SNEGSKA, per germline (reference sequence). J gave up 2 bases and V 6 bases, and 6 bases lay outside the gene matches. This CDR3 spans 14 amino acids. Written as DNA, the CDR3 is TGCAGTGCACCGCCGGGACAGGGGAACTATGGCTACACCTTC. Its translation is CSAPPGQGNYGYTF.

This clonotype was detected a few times. The rearrangement uses TRBV20-1 and TRBJ2-2; possibly TRBD2 for D (5 bases). This CDR3 is 13 amino acids long. Trimming cost V 1 base and J 6 bases, with 9 bases left between them. Germline V gives CDR1 DFQATT, CDR2 SNEGSKA (reference sequence). The CDR3 region is CSARAPGAGELFF. The DNA of the CDR3 is TGCAGTGCTAGAGCTCCCGGGGCCGGGGAGCTGTTTTTT.